This T cell receptor beta chain was recovered during a study of PD-L1 blockade in urothelial cancer. Across the whole study: It was at some point between 2014 and 2016 that patients started atezolizumab at 1,200 mg intravenously every 3 weeks.

Profiling relied on immunoSEQ multiplex PCR, and the TCRdb table lists in-frame clones only, not all of them. The sample lists 90,000 to 130,000 clones; approximately 90% were seen once. Documented time point: peripheral blood 6 weeks after treatment start. The V segment lost 4 bases and the J segment 3 bases; nucleotides outside the gene matches: 11. Germline-derived CDR1 and CDR2 are SGHAT and FQNNGV. The CDR3 is 17 amino acids. This clone was seen just once. The sequence was obtained from a man aged 55-75 years with urothelial cancer. The source was PBMCs, collected around atezolizumab (anti-PD-L1) treatment. The chain carries TRBV11-2 and TRBJ2-1, with 8 nucleotides matching TRBD2. CDR3 loop: CASSSGRGGAVYNEQFF. CDR3 DNA: TGTGCCAGCAGCTCCGGGAGGGGGGGAGCGGTCTACAATGAGCAGTTCTTC.